This T cell receptor beta chain was obtained from a study of shared clonotypes between healthy human individuals. Findings and caveats of the study: Blood was the sole source, and tissue repertoires probably differ. Enrolling few donors narrowed the genetic and exposure-history diversity that was represented.

Participating donors were healthy, HIV-negative adults free of recent acute infections or vaccinations. Profiled with immunoSEQ multiplex PCR; TCRdb holds only in-frame clones, not every one. The repertoire has 400,000 to 500,000 clones, around 78% of them found once; the top ten carry 13%. Germline-derived CDR1 and CDR2 are SGDLS and YYNGEE. The V gene lost 4 bases and the J gene lost 2 bases, with 12 bases spanning the gap. The CDR3 contains 14 residues. For this clone: Its antigen remains unknown.

Source material: PBMCs. The rearrangement links TRBV9 to TRBJ1-1, with D possibly matching TRBD1 (5 bases). This receptor was identified in a woman aged 40 to 55 in good health. Some clones in this sample may be carry-over from other donors' samples. Here the CDR3 reads CASSPRQKNTEAFF. The CDR3 DNA reads TGTGCCAGCAGCCCCCGACAGAAAAACACTGAAGCTTTCTTT.